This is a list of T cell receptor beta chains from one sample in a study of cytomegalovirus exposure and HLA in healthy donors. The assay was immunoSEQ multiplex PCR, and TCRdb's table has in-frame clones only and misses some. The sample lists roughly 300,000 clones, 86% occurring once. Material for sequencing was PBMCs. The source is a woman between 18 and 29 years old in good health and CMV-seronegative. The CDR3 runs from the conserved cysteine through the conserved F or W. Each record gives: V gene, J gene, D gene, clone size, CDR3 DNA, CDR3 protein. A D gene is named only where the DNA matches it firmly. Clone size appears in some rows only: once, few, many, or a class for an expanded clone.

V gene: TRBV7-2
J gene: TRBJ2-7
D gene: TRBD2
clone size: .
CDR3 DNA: TGTGCCAGCAGCTCCCACACCCTTTCCGGGACTAGCGGTTGGGAGCAGTACTTC
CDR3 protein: CASSSHTLSGTSGWEQYF

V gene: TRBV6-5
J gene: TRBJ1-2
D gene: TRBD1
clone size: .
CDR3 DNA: TGTGCCAGCAGTTACACCCAGGGGGCTAACTATGGCTACACCTTC
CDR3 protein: CASSYTQGANYGYTF

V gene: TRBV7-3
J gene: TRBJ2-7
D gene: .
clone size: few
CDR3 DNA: TGTGCCAGCAGCCAACTCGCAGGGTCAGGTTACGAGCAGTACTTC
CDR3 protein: CASSQLAGSGYEQYF

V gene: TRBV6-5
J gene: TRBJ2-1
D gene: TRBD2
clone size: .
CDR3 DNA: TGTGCCAGCAAGCCCACTAGCGGGAGGGTCGATGAGCAGTTCTTC
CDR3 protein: CASKPTSGRVDEQFF

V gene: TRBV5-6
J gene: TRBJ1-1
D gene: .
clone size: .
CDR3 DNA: TGTGCCAGCAGGGCTTCAGGGTTGTCCACTGAAGCTTTCTTT
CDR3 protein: CASRASGLSTEAFF

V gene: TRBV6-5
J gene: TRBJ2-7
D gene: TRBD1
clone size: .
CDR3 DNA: TGTGCCAGCAGTCCAGGACAGGGTGGCGAGCAGTACTTC
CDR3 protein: CASSPGQGGEQYF

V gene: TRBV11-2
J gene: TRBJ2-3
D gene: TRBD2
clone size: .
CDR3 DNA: TGTGCCAGCAGCTTAGGGGGACTAGCGGCCACAGATACGCAGTATTTT
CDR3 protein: CASSLGGLAATDTQYF

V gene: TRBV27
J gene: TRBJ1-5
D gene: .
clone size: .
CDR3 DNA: TGTGCCAGCAGCGTGGGAGATAGCAATCAGCCCCAGCATTTT
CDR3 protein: CASSVGDSNQPQHF

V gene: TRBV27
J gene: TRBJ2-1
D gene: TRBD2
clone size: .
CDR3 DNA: TGTGCCAGCAGTCCGGGACTAGCTGTCGATGAGCAGTTCTTC
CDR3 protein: CASSPGLAVDEQFF

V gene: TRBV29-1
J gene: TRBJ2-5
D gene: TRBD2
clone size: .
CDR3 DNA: TGCAGCGTTGGAGCGGGAGGCCACCAAGAGACCCAGTACTTC
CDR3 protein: CSVGAGGHQETQYF

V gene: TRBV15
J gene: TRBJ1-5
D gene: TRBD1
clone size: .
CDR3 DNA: TGTGCCACCAGCGCAGCCCGGGACAGCTATAGCAATCAGCCCCAGCATTTT
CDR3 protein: CATSAARDSYSNQPQHF

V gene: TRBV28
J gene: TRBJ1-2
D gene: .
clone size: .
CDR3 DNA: TGTGCCAGCAGTCCTACCACAGGGAGCTATGGCTACACCTTC
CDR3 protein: CASSPTTGSYGYTF

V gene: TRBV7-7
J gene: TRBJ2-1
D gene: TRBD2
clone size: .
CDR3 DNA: TGTGCTAGCAGCCCCCGGACCGCGGGAGGGCCGAATGAGCAGTTCTTC
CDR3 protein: CASSPRTAGGPNEQFF

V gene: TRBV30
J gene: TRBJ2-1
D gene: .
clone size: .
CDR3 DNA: TGTGCCTGGAGTGTAGCGGAGCGGCCGCAGTTCTTC
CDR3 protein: CAWSVAERPQFF

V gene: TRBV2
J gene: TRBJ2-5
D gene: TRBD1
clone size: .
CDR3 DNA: TGTGCCAGCAAAACGGGACAGTTGGTAGAGACCCAGTACTTC
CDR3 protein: CASKTGQLVETQYF

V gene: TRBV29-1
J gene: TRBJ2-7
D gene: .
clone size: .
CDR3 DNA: TGCAGCGTTGTTGATTCACCGGTGCCCGAGCAGTACTTC
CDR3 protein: CSVVDSPVPEQYF

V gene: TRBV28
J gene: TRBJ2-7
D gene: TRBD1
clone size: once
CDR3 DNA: TGTGCCAGCAGTTTATTCTCCGTTAGGGACAGGGATCACGAGCAGTACTTC
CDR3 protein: CASSLFSVRDRDHEQYF

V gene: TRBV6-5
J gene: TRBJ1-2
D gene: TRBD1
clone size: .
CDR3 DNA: TGTGCCAGCAGTTACGTGGGACAGAACTATGGCTACACCTTC
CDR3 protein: CASSYVGQNYGYTF

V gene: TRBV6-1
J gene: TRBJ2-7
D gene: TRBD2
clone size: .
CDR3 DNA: TGTGCCAGCAGGGGGACTAGCGGGCCCTACGAGCAGTACTTC
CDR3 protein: CASRGTSGPYEQYF

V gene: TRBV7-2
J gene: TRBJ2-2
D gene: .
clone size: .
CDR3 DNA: TGTGCCAGCAGAGCGGGACATACGAACACCGGGGAGCTGTTTTTT
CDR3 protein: CASRAGHTNTGELFF

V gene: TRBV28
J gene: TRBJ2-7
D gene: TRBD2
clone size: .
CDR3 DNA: TGTGCCAGCAGTCCAGGGGGACTAGCGGGAGGATGGCAGTACTTC
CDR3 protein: CASSPGGLAGGWQYF

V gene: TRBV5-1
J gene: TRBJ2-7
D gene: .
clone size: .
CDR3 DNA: TGCGCCAGCAGCCCTCAGGGGTCCTACGAGCAGTACTTC
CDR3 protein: CASSPQGSYEQYF

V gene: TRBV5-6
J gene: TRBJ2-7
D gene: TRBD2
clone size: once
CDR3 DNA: TGTGCCAGCAGCCTGACTAGCGGGAGTTCCCACGAGCAGTACTTC
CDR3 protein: CASSLTSGSSHEQYF

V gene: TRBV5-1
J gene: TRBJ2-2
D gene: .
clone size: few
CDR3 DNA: TGCGCCAGCAGCCCGGACAAGACCACCGGGGAGCTGTTTTTT
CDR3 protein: CASSPDKTTGELFF

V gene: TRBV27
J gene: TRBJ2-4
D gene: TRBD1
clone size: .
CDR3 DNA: TGTGCCAGCAGGCTACAGGGGGCTGGCAAAAACATTCAGTACTTC
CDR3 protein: CASRLQGAGKNIQYF

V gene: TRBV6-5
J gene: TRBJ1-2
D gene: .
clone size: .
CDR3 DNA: TGTGCCAGCAGTTACTCTCCGGGGGATGGCTATGGCTACACCTTC
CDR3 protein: CASSYSPGDGYGYTF

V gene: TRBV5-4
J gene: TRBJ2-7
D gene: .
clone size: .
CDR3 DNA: TGTGCCAGCAGCAAGGACTCGTACTACGAGCAGTACTTC
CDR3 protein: CASSKDSYYEQYF

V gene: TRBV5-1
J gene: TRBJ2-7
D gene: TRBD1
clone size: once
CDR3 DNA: TGCGCCAGCAGCCTAGACAGGGGGCTTTCCTACGAGCAGTACTTC
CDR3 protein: CASSLDRGLSYEQYF

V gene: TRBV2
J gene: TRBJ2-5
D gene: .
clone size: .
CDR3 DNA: TGTGCCAGCACGATCGGGAGAGCAGAGACCCAGTACTTC
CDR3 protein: CASTIGRAETQYF

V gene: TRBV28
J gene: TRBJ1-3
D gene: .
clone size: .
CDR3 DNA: TGTGCCAGCAGTCTGGGGGGTTCCCAAAAGCTCTCTGGAAACACCATATATTTT
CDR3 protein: CASSLGGSQKLSGNTIYF

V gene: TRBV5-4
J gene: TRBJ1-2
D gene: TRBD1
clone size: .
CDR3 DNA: TGTGCCAGCAGCCTCGGACAGGGGGCCTATGGCTACACCTTC
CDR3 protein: CASSLGQGAYGYTF

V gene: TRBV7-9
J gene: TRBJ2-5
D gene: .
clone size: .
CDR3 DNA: TGTGCCAGCAGCTTCAGGGACTCACTCGAGACCCAGTACTTC
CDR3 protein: CASSFRDSLETQYF

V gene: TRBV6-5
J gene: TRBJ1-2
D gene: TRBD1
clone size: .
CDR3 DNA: TGTGCCAGCAGTTACCTCTTTGGGGACAGGGGTGACTACACCTTC
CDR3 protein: CASSYLFGDRGDYTF